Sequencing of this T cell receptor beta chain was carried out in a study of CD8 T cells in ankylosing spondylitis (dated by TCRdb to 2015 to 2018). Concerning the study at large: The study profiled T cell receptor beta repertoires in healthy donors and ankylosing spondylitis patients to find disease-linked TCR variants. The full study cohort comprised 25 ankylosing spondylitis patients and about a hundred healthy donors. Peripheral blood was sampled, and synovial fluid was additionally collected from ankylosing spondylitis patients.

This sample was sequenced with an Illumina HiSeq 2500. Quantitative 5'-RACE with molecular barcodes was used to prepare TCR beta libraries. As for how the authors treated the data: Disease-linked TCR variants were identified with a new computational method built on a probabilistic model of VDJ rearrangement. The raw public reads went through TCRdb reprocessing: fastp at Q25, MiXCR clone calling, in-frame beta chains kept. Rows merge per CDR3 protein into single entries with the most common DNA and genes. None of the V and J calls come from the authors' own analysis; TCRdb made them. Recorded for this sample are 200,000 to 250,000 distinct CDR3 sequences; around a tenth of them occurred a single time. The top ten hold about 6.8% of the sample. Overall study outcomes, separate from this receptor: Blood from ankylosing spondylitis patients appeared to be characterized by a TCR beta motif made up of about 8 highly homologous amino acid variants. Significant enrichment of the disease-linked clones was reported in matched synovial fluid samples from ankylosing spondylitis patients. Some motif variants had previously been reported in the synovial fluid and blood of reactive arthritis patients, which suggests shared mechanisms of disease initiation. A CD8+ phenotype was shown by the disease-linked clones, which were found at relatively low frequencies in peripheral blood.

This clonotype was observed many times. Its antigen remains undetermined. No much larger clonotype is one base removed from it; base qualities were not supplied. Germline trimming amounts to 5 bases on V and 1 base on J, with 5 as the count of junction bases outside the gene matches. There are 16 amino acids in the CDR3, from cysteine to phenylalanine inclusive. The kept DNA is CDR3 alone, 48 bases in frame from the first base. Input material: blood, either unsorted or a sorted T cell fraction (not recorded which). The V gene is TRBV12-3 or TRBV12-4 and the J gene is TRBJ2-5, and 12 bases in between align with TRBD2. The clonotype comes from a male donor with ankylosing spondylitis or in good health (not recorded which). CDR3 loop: CASSGSLAGGQETQYF. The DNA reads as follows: TGTGCCAGCAGTGGATCACTAGCGGGGGGCCAAGAGACCCAGTACTTC.